This entry lists 13 T cell receptor beta chains sequenced from one sample in a study of T-cell reconstitution after alpha-beta-depleted transplantation in children. The library targeted TCRbeta and was prepared with unique molecular identifiers. TCRdb independently ran MiXCR on the PCR reads; one entry per CDR3 protein. The sample shows under 750,000 distinct CDR3 sequences, approximately 22% of them seen only once. The specimen was PBMCs, mostly from graft donor cells, collected 360 days after TCRalphabeta/CD19-depleted stem cell transplant. The receptors shown here come from a boy under two years old who had a stem cell transplant for acute myeloid leukemia, so the T cells may come from the graft donor.

This clonotype has just a few counts. The V call is TRBV11-2, the J call TRBJ2-3; possible D gene TRBD2, 5 bases. CDR1 is SGHAT and CDR2 is FQNNGV in the germline V gene. The CDR3 runs 16 residues. The V end lost 5 bases, the J end lost 0 bases, and 15 bases lay between the germline ends. This chain's CDR3 is CASSLDGVASTDTQYF. As DNA, the CDR3 is TGTGCCAGCAGCCTGGACGGGGTCGCTAGCACAGATACGCAGTATTTT. Complete variable domain (other parts from reference TRBV11-2 and TRBJ2-3): EAGVAQSPRYKIIEKRQSVAFWCNPISGHATLYWYQQILGQGPKLLIQFQNNGVVDDSQLPKDRFSAERLKGVDSTLKIQPAKLEDSAVYLCASSLDGVASTDTQYFGPGTRLTVL.

This clonotype was found many times. The chain employs TRBV28 and TRBJ2-5; D gene unclear. This CDR3 spans 12 amino acids. Trimming took off 4 bases at V and 7 bases at J, with 10 bases between the two ends. CDR1 is MDHEN, CDR2 SYDVKM, per germline. CDR3 amino acids: CASSSPPGTQYF. The DNA of the CDR3 is TGTGCCAGCAGTTCCCCCCCAGGGACCCAGTACTTC. The full variable domain, rest sourced from reference TRBV28 and TRBJ2-5, is DVKVTQSSRYLVKRTGEKVFLECVQDMDHENMFWYRQDPGLGLRLIYFSYDVKMKEKGDIPEGYSVSREKKERFSLILESASTNQTSMYLCASSSPPGTQYFGPGTRLLVL.

The V gene is TRBV12-3 or TRBV12-4, the J gene TRBJ2-2; tentative D call: TRBD2 (5 bases). V dropped 6 bases and J dropped 5 bases, with 13 bases sitting between them. The CDR3 length is 14 residues. The CDR3 DNA is TGTGCCAGCAGCCGTTTGGAGGAAACCGGGGAGCTGTTTTTT. It codes for CASSRLEETGELFF.

At least ten counts were recorded for this clonotype. This chain connects TRBV18 to TRBJ2-2; 9 positions agree with TRBD1. Germline-derived CDR1 and CDR2 are KGHSH and LQKENI. The CDR3 contains 15 residues. V was clipped by 4 bases and J by 4 bases; unmatched bases: 4. The CDR3 DNA reads as TGTGCCAGCTCACGACAGGGGGACCCCACCGGGGAGCTGTTTTTT. Translated, it gives CASSRQGDPTGELFF.

This rearrangement joins TRBV4-3 to TRBJ2-7; tentative D call: TRBD1 (5 bases). The V end lost 0 bases, the J end lost 0 bases, and 9 bases lay between the germline ends. Germline values: CDR1 LGHNA, CDR2 YSLEER. The CDR3 is 15 amino acids. The CDR3 reads CASSQEGASSYEQYF. DNA of the CDR3: TGCGCCAGCAGCCAAGAAGGGGCCAGCTCCTACGAGCAGTACTTC.

The V call is TRBV4-2, the J call TRBJ2-2; no firm D call. There are 16 residues in the CDR3. Germline assignment: CDR1 LGHNA and CDR2 YNFKEQ. Trimming cost V 3 bases and J 5 bases, with 16 bases left between them. The CDR3 loop reads CASSQDSMADTGELFF. The CDR3 region has the DNA TGTGCCAGCAGCCAGGATTCGATGGCGGATACCGGGGAGCTGTTTTTT.

The sample holds many counts of this clonotype. The V gene is TRBV10-3, the J gene TRBJ2-1; D gene uncertain. This CDR3 contains 11 residues. Trimming stripped 11 bases from V and 6 bases from J, with 11 bases between. Germline V gene data show CDR1 as ENHRY and CDR2 as SYGVKD. The CDR3 region has the DNA TGTGCCGCCGCTTATGGCAATGAGCAGTTCTTC. Protein sequence: CAAAYGNEQFF.

For this clonotype: A much more abundant neighbour one base away suggests this may be a read error. The chain uses TRBV6-1 and TRBJ1-2; 8 positions agree with TRBD1. The CDR3 has 16 amino acids. The germline gives CDR1 MNHNS, CDR2 SASEGT. The CDR3 loop is CSSSESGWTGNYGYTF. The CDR3 DNA follows: TGTTCCAGCAGTGAATCGGGCTGGACAGGGAACTATGGCTACACCTTC.

This clonotype has only a few counts. This chain uses TRBV20-1 with TRBJ2-4; D is perhaps TRBD2 (5 bases). The CDR3 is 13 amino acids. CDR1 is DFQATT and CDR2 is SNEGSKA in the germline V gene (reference sequence). V lost 3 bases, J lost 0 bases, and 6 bases lay in between. CDR3 DNA sequence: TGCAGTGCTAGCGGGGTAGCCAAAAACATTCAGTACTTC. Translated, it gives CSASGVAKNIQYF.

This clonotype was recorded many times. The CDR3 region has the DNA TGTGCCACCAGTGACCTACCCGGCGGCGGGGGGAACACCGGGGAGCTGTTTTTT. It yields the protein CATSDLPGGGGNTGELFF. J is TRBJ2-2 and V is TRBV24-1; the match to TRBD2 covers 7 bases. This CDR3 has 18 residues. Germline CDR1 is KGHDR and CDR2 is SFDVKD. The junction had 11 bases not matched to a gene; V was cut back by 4 bases and J by 1 base.

This clonotype was counted ten times or more. An end of the junction does not agree with germline; a read error may underlie this. V usage is TRBV7-2 and J usage is TRBJ2-2, with no clear D. CDR1 is SGHTA, CDR2 FQGNSA, per germline. The CDR3 is made up of 12 amino acids. CDR3: CASSLAGGELFF. CDR3 sequence (DNA): TGCGCCAGCAGCTTGGCTGGCGGGGAGCTGTTTTTT. Full variable domain (rest looked up from reference TRBV7-2 and TRBJ2-2): GAGVSQSPSNKVTEKGKDVELRCDPISGHTALYWYRQSLGQGLEFLIYFQGNSAPDKSGLPSDRFSAERTGGSVSTLTIQRTQQEDSAVYLCASSLAGGELFFGEGSRLTVL.

This chain connects TRBV18 to TRBJ2-7; 7 nucleotides agree with TRBD1. The germline gives CDR1 KGHSH, CDR2 LQKENI. The CDR3 is 14 residues long. The V gene end was trimmed by 2 bases and the J gene end by 6 bases; junction bases not matched to a gene: 7. Here the CDR3 DNA reads TGTGCCAGCTCACCATTAACAGGGGATGGCGAGCAGTACTTC. Protein sequence: CASSPLTGDGEQYF.

J is TRBJ1-5 and V is TRBV20-1; TRBD1 might be the D (5 bases). This CDR3 is 14 amino acids long. V was clipped by 1 base and J by 4 bases, with 11 bases between them. Germline-derived CDR1 and CDR2 are DFQATT and SNEGSKA (reference sequence). The CDR3 loop is CSARAPGRNQPQHF. CDR3 DNA sequence: TGCAGTGCTAGAGCACCAGGGCGTAATCAGCCCCAGCATTTT.